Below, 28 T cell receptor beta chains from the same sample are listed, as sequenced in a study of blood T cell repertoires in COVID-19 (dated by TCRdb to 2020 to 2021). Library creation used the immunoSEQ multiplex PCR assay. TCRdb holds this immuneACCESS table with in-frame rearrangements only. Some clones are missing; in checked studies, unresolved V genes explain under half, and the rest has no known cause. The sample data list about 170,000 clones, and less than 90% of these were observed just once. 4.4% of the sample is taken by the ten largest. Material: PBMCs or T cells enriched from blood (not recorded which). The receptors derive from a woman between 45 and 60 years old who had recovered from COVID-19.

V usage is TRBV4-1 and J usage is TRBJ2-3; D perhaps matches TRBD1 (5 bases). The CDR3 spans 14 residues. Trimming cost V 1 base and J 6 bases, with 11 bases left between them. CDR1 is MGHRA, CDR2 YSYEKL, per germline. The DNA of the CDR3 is TGCGCCAGCAGCCAAGGGACAATATCGGATACGCAGTATTTT. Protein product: CASSQGTISDTQYF.

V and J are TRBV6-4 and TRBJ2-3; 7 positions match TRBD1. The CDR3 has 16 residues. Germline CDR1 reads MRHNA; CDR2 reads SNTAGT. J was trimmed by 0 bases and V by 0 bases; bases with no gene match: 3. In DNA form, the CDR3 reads TGTGCCAGCAGTGACTCGAAGGGGGCGAGCACAGATACGCAGTATTTT. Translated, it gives CASSDSKGASTDTQYF.

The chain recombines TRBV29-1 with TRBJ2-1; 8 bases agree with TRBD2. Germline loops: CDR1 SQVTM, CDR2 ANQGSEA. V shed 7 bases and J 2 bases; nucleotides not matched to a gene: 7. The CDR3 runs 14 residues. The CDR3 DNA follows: TGCAGCGGTGCGGCGGGAGGTGCCTACAATGAGCAGTTCTTC. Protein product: CSGAAGGAYNEQFF.

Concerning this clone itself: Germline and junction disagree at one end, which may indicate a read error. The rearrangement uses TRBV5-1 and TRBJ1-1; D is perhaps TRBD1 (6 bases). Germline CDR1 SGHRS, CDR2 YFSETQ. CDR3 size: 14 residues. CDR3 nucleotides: TGCGCGAGCAAGGGGGATCACATGAACACTGAAGCTTTCTTT. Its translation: CASKGDHMNTEAFF.

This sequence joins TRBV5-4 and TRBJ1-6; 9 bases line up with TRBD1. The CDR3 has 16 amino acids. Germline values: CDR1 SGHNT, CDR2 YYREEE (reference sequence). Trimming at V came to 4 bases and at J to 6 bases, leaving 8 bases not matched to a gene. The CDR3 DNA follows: TGTGCCAGCAGCCGGTGGGGACAGGGTGGTAATTCACCCCTCCACTTT. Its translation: CASSRWGQGGNSPLHF.

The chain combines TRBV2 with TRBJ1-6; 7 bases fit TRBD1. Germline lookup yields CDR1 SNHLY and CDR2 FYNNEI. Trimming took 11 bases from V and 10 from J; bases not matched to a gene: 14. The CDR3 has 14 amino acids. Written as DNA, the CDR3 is TGTGCCGGCTCCTCCACAGGGGCTAACTCACCCCTCCACTTT. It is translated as CAGSSTGANSPLHF.

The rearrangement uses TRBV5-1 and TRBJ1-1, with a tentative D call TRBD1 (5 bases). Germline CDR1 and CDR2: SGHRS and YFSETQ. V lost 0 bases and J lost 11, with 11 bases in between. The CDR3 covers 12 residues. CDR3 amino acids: CASSLAQGLAFF. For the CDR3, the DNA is TGCGCCAGCAGCTTGGCCCAGGGTTTGGCTTTCTTT.

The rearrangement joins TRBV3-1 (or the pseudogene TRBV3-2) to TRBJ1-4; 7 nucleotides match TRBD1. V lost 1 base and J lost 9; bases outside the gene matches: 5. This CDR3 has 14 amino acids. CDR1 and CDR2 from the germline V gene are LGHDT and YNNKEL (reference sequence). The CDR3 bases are TGTGCCAGCAGCCAAGGGACAGGTGGGCAAAAACTGTTTTTT. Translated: CASSQGTGGQKLFF.

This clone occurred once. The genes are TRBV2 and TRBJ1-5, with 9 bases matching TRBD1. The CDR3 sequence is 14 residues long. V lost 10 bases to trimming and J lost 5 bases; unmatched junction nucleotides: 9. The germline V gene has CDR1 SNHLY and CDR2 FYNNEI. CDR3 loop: CATERDRGDQPQHF. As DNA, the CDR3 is TGTGCCACGGAGAGAGACAGGGGGGATCAGCCCCAGCATTTT.

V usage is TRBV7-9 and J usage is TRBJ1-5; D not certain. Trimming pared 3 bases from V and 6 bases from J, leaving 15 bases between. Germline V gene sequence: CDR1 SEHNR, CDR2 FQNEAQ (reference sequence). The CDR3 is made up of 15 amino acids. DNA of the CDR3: TGTGCCAGCAGCTTGTCCTGGCAGGATGGTCAGCCCCAGCATTTT. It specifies CASSLSWQDGQPQHF.

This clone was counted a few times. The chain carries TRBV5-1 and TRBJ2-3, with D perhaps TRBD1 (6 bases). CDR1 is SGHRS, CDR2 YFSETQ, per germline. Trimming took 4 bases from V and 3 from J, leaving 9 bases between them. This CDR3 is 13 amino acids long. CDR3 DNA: TGCGCCAGCAGCGTTACAGGGACAGATACGCAGTATTTT. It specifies CASSVTGTDTQYF.

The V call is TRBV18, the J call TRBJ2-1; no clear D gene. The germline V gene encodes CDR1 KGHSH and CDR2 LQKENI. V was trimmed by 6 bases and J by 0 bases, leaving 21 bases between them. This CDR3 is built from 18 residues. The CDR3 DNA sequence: TGTGCCAGCTCCCGGGTTGGTCCTCCCCCCAGCTCCTACAATGAGCAGTTCTTC. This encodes CASSRVGPPPSSYNEQFF. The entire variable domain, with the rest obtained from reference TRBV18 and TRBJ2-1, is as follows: NAGVMQNPRHLVRRRGQEARLRCSPMKGHSHVYWYRQLPEEGLKFMVYLQKENIIDESGMPKERFSAEFPKEGPSILRIQQVVRGDSAAYFCASSRVGPPPSSYNEQFFGPGTRLTVL.

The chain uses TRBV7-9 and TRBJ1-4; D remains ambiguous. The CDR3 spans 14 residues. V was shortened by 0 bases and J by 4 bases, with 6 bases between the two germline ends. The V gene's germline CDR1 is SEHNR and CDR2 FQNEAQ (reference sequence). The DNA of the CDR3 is TGTGCCAGCAGCTTAGCCCCAGATAATGAAAAACTGTTTTTT. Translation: CASSLAPDNEKLFF.

CDR3 in DNA: TGTGCCAGCTCACCTTCCAGGACAGACTATGGCTACACCTTC. This encodes CASSPSRTDYGYTF. The gene calls are TRBV18 and TRBJ1-2; D might be TRBD1 (6 bases). The CDR3 covers 14 residues. The germline V gene encodes CDR1 KGHSH and CDR2 LQKENI. The germline V and J ends were trimmed by 3 bases and 3 bases, with 11 bases remaining between them.

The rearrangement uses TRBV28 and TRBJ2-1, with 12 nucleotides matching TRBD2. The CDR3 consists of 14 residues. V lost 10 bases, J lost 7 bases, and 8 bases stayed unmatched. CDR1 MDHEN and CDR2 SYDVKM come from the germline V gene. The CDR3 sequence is CAIQLAGGRNEQFF. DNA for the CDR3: TGTGCCATCCAACTAGCGGGGGGTCGAAATGAGCAGTTCTTC.

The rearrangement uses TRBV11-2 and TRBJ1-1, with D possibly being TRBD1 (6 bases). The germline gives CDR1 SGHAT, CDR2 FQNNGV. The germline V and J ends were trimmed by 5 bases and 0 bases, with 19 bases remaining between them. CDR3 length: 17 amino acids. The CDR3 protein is CASSVGPTGFMNTEAFF. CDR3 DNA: TGTGCCAGCAGCGTTGGTCCTACAGGGTTCATGAACACTGAAGCTTTCTTT.

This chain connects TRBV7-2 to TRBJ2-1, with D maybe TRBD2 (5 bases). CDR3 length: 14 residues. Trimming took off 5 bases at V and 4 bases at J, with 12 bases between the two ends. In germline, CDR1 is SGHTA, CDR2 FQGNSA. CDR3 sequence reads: CASSRDFRYNEQFF. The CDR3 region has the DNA TGTGCCAGCAGCCGGGATTTCCGTTACAATGAGCAGTTCTTC.

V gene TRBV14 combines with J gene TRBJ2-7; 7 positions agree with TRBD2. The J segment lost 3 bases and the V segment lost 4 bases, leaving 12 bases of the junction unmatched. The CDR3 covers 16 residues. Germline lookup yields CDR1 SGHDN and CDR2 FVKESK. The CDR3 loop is CASSRTPGLINYEQYV. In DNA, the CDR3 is TGTGCCAGCAGCCGGACTCCGGGACTAATTAACTACGAGCAGTACGTC.

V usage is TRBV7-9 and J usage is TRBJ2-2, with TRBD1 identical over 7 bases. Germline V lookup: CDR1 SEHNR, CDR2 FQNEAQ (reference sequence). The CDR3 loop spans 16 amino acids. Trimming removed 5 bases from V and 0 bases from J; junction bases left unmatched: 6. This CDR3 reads CASSAWTGANTGELFF. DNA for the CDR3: TGTGCCAGCAGCGCCTGGACAGGTGCGAACACCGGGGAGCTGTTTTTT.

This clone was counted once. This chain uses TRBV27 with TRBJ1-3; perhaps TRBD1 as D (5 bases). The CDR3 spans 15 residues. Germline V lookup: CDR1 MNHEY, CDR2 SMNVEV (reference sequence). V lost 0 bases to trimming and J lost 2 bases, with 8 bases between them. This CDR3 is CASSLSARAGNTIYF. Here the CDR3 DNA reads TGTGCCAGCAGTTTATCGGCCAGGGCTGGAAACACCATATATTTT.

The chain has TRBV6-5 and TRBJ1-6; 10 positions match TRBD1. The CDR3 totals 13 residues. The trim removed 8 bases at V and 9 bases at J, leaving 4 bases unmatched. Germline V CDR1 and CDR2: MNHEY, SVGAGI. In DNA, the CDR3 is TGTGCCAGCTCGTGGACAGGGGGTTCACCCCTCCACTTT. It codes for CASSWTGGSPLHF.

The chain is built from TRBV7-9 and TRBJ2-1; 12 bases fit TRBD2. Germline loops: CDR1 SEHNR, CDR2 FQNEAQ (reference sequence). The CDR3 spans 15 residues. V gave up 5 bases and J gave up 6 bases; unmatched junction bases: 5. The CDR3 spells CASSTTSGSSNEQFF. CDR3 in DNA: TGTGCCAGCAGCACGACTAGCGGGAGTAGCAATGAGCAGTTCTTC. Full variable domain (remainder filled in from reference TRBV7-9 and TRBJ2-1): DTGVSQNPRHKITKRGQNVTFRCDPISEHNRLYWYRQTLGQGPEFLTYFQNEAQLEKSRLLSDRFSAERPKGSFSTLEIQRTEQGDSAMYLCASSTTSGSSNEQFFGPGTRLTVL.

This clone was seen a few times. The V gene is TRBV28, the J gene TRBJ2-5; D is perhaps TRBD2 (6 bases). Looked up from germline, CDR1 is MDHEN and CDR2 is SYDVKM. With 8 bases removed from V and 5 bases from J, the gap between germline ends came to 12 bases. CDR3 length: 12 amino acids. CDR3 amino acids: CASRTTSETQYF. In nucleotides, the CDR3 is TGTGCCAGCCGGACTACTTCGGAGACCCAGTACTTC.

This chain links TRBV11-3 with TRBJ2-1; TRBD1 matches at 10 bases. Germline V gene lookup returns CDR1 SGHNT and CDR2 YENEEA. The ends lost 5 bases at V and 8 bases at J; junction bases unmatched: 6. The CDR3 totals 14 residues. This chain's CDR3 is CASSIAGTGDEQFF. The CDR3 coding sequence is TGTGCCAGCAGCATTGCCGGGACAGGGGATGAGCAGTTCTTC.

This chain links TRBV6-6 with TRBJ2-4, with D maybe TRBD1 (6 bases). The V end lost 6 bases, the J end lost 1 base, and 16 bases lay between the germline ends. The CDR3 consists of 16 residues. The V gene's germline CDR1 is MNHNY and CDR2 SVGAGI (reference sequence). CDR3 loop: CASRPQGSGAKNIQYF. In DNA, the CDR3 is TGTGCCAGCAGGCCACAGGGAAGTGGGGCCAAAAACATTCAGTACTTC.

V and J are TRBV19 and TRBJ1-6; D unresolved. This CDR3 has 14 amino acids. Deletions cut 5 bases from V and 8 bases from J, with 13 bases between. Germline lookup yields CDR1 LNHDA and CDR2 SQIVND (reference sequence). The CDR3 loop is CASSLGLGDSPLHF. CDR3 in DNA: TGTGCCAGTAGTCTGGGCCTCGGGGATTCACCCCTCCACTTT. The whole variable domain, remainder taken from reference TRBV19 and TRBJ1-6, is DGGITQSPKYLFRKEGQNVTLSCEQNLNHDAMYWYRQDPGQGLRLIYYSQIVNDFQKGDIAEGYSVSREKKESFPLTVTSAQKNPTAFYLCASSLGLGDSPLHFGNGTRLTVT.

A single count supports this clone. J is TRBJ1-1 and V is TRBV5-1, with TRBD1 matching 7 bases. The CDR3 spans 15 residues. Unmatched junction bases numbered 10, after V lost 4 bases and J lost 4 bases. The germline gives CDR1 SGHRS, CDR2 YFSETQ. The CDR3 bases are TGCGCCAGCAGCCCACGACAGGGCGGAGGCACTGAAGCTTTCTTT. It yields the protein CASSPRQGGGTEAFF.

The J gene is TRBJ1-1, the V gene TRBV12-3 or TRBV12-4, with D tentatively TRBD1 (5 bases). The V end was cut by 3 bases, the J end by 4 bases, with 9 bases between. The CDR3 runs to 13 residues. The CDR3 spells CASSLGRATEAFF. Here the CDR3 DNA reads TGTGCCAGCAGTTTGGGCAGGGCCACTGAAGCTTTCTTT.